This TCR beta chain stems from a study of blood T cell repertoires in COVID-19. Study information: From the United States, Italy and Spain came samples of acute and convalescent COVID-19. PBMCs, B-cell-depleted T cells, or T cells provided the cDNA or gDNA that made up the material.

In the authors' workflow: Researchers report that nucleated cell counts were estimated from reference gene primer amplification. Measured with immunoSEQ multiplex PCR; TCRdb has only the in-frame clones, and not every one. V, J and clone size were drawn from that table, and D and trimming were deduced from the DNA. The data contain about 170,000 clones, approximately 90% of them singletons. Patients of the Seattle cohort, enrolled during active infection, were followed longitudinally. The sequence came from a man aged 18 to 29 with COVID-19, enrolled during active disease. Material: peripheral blood.

CDR3 bases: TGCGCCAGCAGCCCGGGACAGCCATATAATTCACCCCTCCACTTT. Encoded protein: CASSPGQPYNSPLHF. V is TRBV4-1 and J is TRBJ1-6; 7 bases fit TRBD1. Trimming at V came to 4 bases and at J to 4 bases, leaving 4 bases not matched to a gene. CDR1 and CDR2 from the germline V gene are MGHRA and YSYEKL. The CDR3 has 15 residues.